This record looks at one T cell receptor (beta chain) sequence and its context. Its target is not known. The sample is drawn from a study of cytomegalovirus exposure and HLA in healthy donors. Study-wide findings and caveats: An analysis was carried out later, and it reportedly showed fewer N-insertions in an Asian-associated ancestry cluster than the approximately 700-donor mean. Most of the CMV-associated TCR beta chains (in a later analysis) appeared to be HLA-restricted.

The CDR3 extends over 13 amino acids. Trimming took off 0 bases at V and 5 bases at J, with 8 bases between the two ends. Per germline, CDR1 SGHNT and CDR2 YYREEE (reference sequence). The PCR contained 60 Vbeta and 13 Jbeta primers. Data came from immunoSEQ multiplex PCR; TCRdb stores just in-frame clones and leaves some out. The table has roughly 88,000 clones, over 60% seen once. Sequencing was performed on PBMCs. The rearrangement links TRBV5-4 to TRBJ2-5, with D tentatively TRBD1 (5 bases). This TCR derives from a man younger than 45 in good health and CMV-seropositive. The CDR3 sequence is CASSLVGAETQYF. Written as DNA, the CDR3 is TGTGCCAGCAGCTTGGTAGGGGCGGAGACCCAGTACTTC. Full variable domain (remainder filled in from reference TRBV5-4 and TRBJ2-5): ETGVTQSPTHLIKTRGQQVTLRCSSQSGHNTVSWYQQALGQGPQFIFQYYREEENGRGNFPPRFSGLQFPNYSSELNVNALELDDSALYLCASSLVGAETQYFGPGTRLLVL.